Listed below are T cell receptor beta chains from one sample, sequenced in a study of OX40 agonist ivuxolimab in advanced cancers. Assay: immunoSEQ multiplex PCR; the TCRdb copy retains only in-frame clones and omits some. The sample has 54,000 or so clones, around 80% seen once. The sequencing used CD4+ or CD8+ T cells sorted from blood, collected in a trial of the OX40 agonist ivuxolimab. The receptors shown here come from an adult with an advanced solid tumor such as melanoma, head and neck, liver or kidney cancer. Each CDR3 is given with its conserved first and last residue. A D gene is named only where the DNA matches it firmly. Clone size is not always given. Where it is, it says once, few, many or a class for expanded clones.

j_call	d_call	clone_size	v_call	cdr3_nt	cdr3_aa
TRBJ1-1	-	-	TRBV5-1	TGCGCCAGCAGCTTGGCCGGGGCGAACACTGAAGCTTTCTTT	CASSLAGANTEAFF
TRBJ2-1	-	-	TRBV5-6	TGTGCCAGCAGCACTGGTATGGGTCCCCGGGGCTACAATGAGCAGTTCTTC	CASSTGMGPRGYNEQFF
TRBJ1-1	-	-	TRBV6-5	TGTGCCAGCACCAAACCAGGGAGAAGTGAAGCTTTCTTT	CASTKPGRSEAFF
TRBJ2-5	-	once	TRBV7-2	TGTGCCAGCAGCCCGAGCCGGACCCAAGAGACCCAGTACTTC	CASSPSRTQETQYF
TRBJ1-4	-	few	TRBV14	TGTGCCAGCAGCCAGGGCATACAGGAAAAACTGTTTTTT	CASSQGIQEKLFF
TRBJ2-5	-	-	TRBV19	TGTGCCAGTAGTCCCTGGACCGTCCGGGGGACCCAGTACTTC	CASSPWTVRGTQYF
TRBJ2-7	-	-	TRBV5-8	TGTGCCAGCAGACGCAGGTTGTCGGGGTACCAAAGCTCCTACGAGCAGTACTTC	CASRRRLSGYQSSYEQYF
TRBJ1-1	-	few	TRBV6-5	TGTGCCAGCAGGCGCGGCAGGATGAACACTGAAGCTTTCTTT	CASRRGRMNTEAFF
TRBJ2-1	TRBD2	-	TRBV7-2	TGTGCCAGCAAAGACGATAGCGGGGGGCGAGGGAATGAGCAGTTCTTC	CASKDDSGGRGNEQFF
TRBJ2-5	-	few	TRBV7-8	TGTGCCAGCAGCTTAGGGGAACCGGGACACCCACAAGAGACCCAGTACTTC	CASSLGEPGHPQETQYF
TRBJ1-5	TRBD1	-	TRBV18	TGTGCCAGCTCACCAGGACAGGGGAAACAGCCCCAGCATTTT	CASSPGQGKQPQHF
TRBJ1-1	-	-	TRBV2	TGTGCCAGCAGTGGGCGGGGGAACACTGAAGCTTTCTTT	CASSGRGNTEAFF
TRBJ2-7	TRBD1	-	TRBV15	TGTGCCACCAGCAGAGAGACGGCCGGACAGGGATACTACGAGCAGTACTTC	CATSRETAGQGYYEQYF
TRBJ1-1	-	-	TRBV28	TGTGCCAGCAGCCTCGACACTGAAGCTTTCTTT	CASSLDTEAFF
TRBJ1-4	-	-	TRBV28	TGTGCCACCAACACAGGGTTGGGTAGGGTAAAACTGTTTTTT	CATNTGLGRVKLFF
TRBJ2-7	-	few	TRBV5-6	TGTGCCAGCAGCTTAGTAGACAACTACGAGCAGTACTTC	CASSLVDNYEQYF
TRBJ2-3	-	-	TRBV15	TGTGCCACCAGCAGAGATCACTGGGTAGCGCAGTATTTT	CATSRDHWVAQYF
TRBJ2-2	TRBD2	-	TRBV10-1	TGCGCCAGCAGTGAGTCGACTCGGGTGACGACTAGCGGGAACACCGGGGAGCTGTTTTTT	CASSESTRVTTSGNTGELFF
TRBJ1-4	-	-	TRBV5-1	TGCGCCAGCAGCCCTACCGGGACGGGCGATGAAAAACTGTTTTTT	CASSPTGTGDEKLFF
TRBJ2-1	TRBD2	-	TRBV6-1	TGTGCCAGCAGAGGGGGACTAGTCCAAGAGCAGTTCTTC	CASRGGLVQEQFF
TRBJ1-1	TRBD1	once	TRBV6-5	TGTGCCGTAGGGGGCCGCACTGAAGCTTTCTTT	CAVGGRTEAFF
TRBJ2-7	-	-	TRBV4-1	TGCGCCAGCAGCCAAGATTCCGACGGCCGCTACGAGCAGTACTTC	CASSQDSDGRYEQYF
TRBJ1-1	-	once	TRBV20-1	TGCAGTGCTCGAAGGGCGCTAGAAGCTTTCTTT	CSARRALEAFF
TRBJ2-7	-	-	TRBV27	TGTGCCAGCAGTTTATCGGTAGGGCCGGGCTCCTACGAGCAGTACTTC	CASSLSVGPGSYEQYF
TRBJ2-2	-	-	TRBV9	TGTGCCAGCAGCGTAGGGGCAGGGGCATCCACCGGGGAGCTGTTTTTT	CASSVGAGASTGELFF
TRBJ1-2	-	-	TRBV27	TGTGCCAGCAGTTTCGGGGCAGGTGGAGACTATGGCTACACCTTC	CASSFGAGGDYGYTF
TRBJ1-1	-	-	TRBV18	TGTGCCAGCTCACCAGTCCAAACGAACACTGAAGCTTTCTTT	CASSPVQTNTEAFF
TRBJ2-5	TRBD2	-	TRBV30	TGTGCCTGGAGTCCCGGCGGGAGATGGGAAGAGACCCAGTACTTC	CAWSPGGRWEETQYF
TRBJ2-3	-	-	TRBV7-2	TGTGCCAGCAGCTTCCAGGGACTGGGAACCACAGATACGCAGTATTTT	CASSFQGLGTTDTQYF
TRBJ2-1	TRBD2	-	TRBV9	TGTGCCAGCAGCTCGGGACTAGCGGGGTACAATGAGCAGTTCTTC	CASSSGLAGYNEQFF
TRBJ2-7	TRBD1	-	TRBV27	TGTGCCAGCCGGACAGGGGGCCGAAGCTACGAGCAGTACTTC	CASRTGGRSYEQYF
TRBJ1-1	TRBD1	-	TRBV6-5	TGTGCCAGCATCTCAGGGGGCCGGATCTTTGAAGCTTTCTTT	CASISGGRIFEAFF